These T cell receptor beta chains were read from a single sample in a study of shared clonotypes between healthy human individuals. Only in-frame clones appear in the TCRdb table, and some are missing; sequencing was by immunoSEQ multiplex PCR. Of around 2,000,000 clones listed, roughly 94% are singletons. Sequencing input: naive CD4+ T cells sorted from blood. The receptors stem from a young man in good health. Each CDR3 is given with its conserved first and last residue. Each record gives: clone size, J gene, V gene, D gene, CDR3 DNA, CDR3 protein. The D gene is left open where the match is weak. Clone size is not always given. Where it is, it says once, few, many or a class for expanded clones.

clone_size: -; j_call: TRBJ1-1; v_call: TRBV7-9; d_call: TRBD1; cdr3_nt: TGTGCCAGCAGCCCGCCGGCGGAGGGGGCTAAGGGAAAGGAAGCTTTCTTT; cdr3_aa: CASSPPAEGAKGKEAFF
clone_size: -; j_call: TRBJ1-6; v_call: TRBV5-6; d_call: -; cdr3_nt: TGTGCCAGCAGCTCCCTGAGCGGGGGGGGTAATTCACCCCTCCACTTT; cdr3_aa: CASSSLSGGGNSPLHF
clone_size: -; j_call: TRBJ1-1; v_call: TRBV11-1; d_call: -; cdr3_nt: TGTGCCAGCAGCCCCGGCCCGGGGTCCACTGAAGCTTTCTTT; cdr3_aa: CASSPGPGSTEAFF
clone_size: -; j_call: TRBJ2-7; v_call: TRBV28; d_call: -; cdr3_nt: TGTGCCAGCAGCCCCCCTAGCTACGAGCAGTACTTC; cdr3_aa: CASSPPSYEQYF
clone_size: -; j_call: TRBJ2-7; v_call: TRBV5-1; d_call: -; cdr3_nt: TGCGCCAGCAGCTTGGGTGGAACCTACGAGCAGTACTTC; cdr3_aa: CASSLGGTYEQYF
clone_size: -; j_call: TRBJ2-7; v_call: TRBV28; d_call: -; cdr3_nt: TGTGCCAGCAGTTTAGGCCCGTCCTACGAGCAGTACTTC; cdr3_aa: CASSLGPSYEQYF
clone_size: once; j_call: TRBJ1-5; v_call: TRBV28; d_call: TRBD1; cdr3_nt: TGTGCCAGCAGTTTTGGGACAGGGGGCCTTGGCAATCAGCCCCAGCATTTT; cdr3_aa: CASSFGTGGLGNQPQHF
clone_size: -; j_call: TRBJ2-1; v_call: TRBV5-1; d_call: TRBD2; cdr3_nt: TGCGCCAGCAGCTGGCTAGCGGGGATGGAGCAGTTCTTC; cdr3_aa: CASSWLAGMEQFF
clone_size: -; j_call: TRBJ2-7; v_call: TRBV7-2; d_call: TRBD1; cdr3_nt: TGTGCCAGCAGCCCTGGGACAGGGAGAGTCTACGAGCAGTACTTC; cdr3_aa: CASSPGTGRVYEQYF
clone_size: -; j_call: TRBJ1-4; v_call: TRBV28; d_call: -; cdr3_nt: TGTGCCAGCAGTTCGACACCGGGAGTTGAAAAACTGTTTTTT; cdr3_aa: CASSSTPGVEKLFF
clone_size: -; j_call: TRBJ2-5; v_call: TRBV6-6; d_call: -; cdr3_nt: TGTGCCAGCAGTTCTTTCGCAGGGCCAGGAGAGACCCAGTACTTC; cdr3_aa: CASSSFAGPGETQYF
clone_size: -; j_call: TRBJ1-6; v_call: TRBV25-1; d_call: -; cdr3_nt: TGTGCCAGCAGTGATGGGGTTTCAGTGTTCCTCCACTTT; cdr3_aa: CASSDGVSVFLHF
clone_size: -; j_call: TRBJ2-3; v_call: TRBV7-8; d_call: -; cdr3_nt: TGTGCCAGCAGCTCTAGCGGGACAGGGGCCGATACGCAGTATTTT; cdr3_aa: CASSSSGTGADTQYF
clone_size: once; j_call: TRBJ2-7; v_call: TRBV5-8; d_call: -; cdr3_nt: TGTGCCAGCAGCTTGGGTTACTTCTCCTACGAGCAGTACTTC; cdr3_aa: CASSLGYFSYEQYF
clone_size: -; j_call: TRBJ2-1; v_call: TRBV10-2; d_call: TRBD2; cdr3_nt: TGCGCCAGCAGTGTGATCCGGGAGGGCCGTTTAGATGAGCAGTTCTTC; cdr3_aa: CASSVIREGRLDEQFF
clone_size: -; j_call: TRBJ1-5; v_call: TRBV27; d_call: -; cdr3_nt: TGTGCCAGCAGCAGAACCTCGGGGGCGGGTTTTGGCAATCAGCCCCAGCATTTT; cdr3_aa: CASSRTSGAGFGNQPQHF
clone_size: -; j_call: TRBJ2-7; v_call: TRBV6-1; d_call: -; cdr3_nt: TGTGCCAGCACTAACCTATGGCACGAGCAGTACTTC; cdr3_aa: CASTNLWHEQYF
clone_size: -; j_call: TRBJ2-7; v_call: TRBV5-1; d_call: TRBD1; cdr3_nt: TGCGCCAGCAGCAAAACAACTAGGGACAGGGAGGTCTCCTACGAGCAGTACTTC; cdr3_aa: CASSKTTRDREVSYEQYF
clone_size: -; j_call: TRBJ1-2; v_call: TRBV5-1; d_call: TRBD1; cdr3_nt: TGCGCCAGCAGCTCCCGGGACAGTCTCTATGGCTACACCTTC; cdr3_aa: CASSSRDSLYGYTF
clone_size: -; j_call: TRBJ1-2; v_call: TRBV6-5; d_call: -; cdr3_nt: TGTGCCAGCAGATCCCGGGACAATCGAGGCTACACCTTC; cdr3_aa: CASRSRDNRGYTF
clone_size: -; j_call: TRBJ1-5; v_call: TRBV6-6; d_call: -; cdr3_nt: TGTGCCAGCAGTTACCCCGCGGGAAGCCAGCCCCAGCATTTT; cdr3_aa: CASSYPAGSQPQHF
clone_size: -; j_call: TRBJ2-1; v_call: TRBV2; d_call: TRBD2; cdr3_nt: TGTGCCAGCAGAGAGCGGGGTGAGCAGTTCTTC; cdr3_aa: CASRERGEQFF
clone_size: -; j_call: TRBJ1-2; v_call: TRBV2; d_call: TRBD1; cdr3_nt: TGTGCCAGCAGGCTAGGGGGCGACTATGGCTACACCTTC; cdr3_aa: CASRLGGDYGYTF
clone_size: -; j_call: TRBJ2-7; v_call: TRBV10-2; d_call: TRBD2; cdr3_nt: TGCGCCAGCAGCTCCCCTCTAGCGGGGCCCTCCTACGAGCAGTACTTC; cdr3_aa: CASSSPLAGPSYEQYF
clone_size: -; j_call: TRBJ2-6; v_call: TRBV27; d_call: -; cdr3_nt: TGTGCCAGCAGTCCCATTCTCGGGGGCAGCTTAATCGGATCTGGGGCCAACGTCCTGACTTTC; cdr3_aa: CASSPILGGSLIGSGANVLTF
clone_size: -; j_call: TRBJ2-3; v_call: TRBV6-6; d_call: TRBD2; cdr3_nt: TGTGCCAGCAGTTACTCCCTAGCGGGAGGAGATACGCAGTATTTT; cdr3_aa: CASSYSLAGGDTQYF
clone_size: -; j_call: TRBJ2-7; v_call: TRBV6-1; d_call: -; cdr3_nt: TGTGCCAGCAGAGAAAGATTCAGTACCCTACCTTCCGAGCAGTACTTC; cdr3_aa: CASRERFSTLPSEQYF
clone_size: -; j_call: TRBJ1-5; v_call: TRBV30; d_call: -; cdr3_nt: TGTGCCTGGAGTGTAAAAGGGGAGGGTCAGCCCCAGCATTTT; cdr3_aa: CAWSVKGEGQPQHF
clone_size: -; j_call: TRBJ1-3; v_call: TRBV5-1; d_call: TRBD1; cdr3_nt: TGCGCCAGCAGCTTCGGGACAGTTTCTGGAAACACCATATATTTT; cdr3_aa: CASSFGTVSGNTIYF
clone_size: -; j_call: TRBJ2-3; v_call: TRBV5-6; d_call: -; cdr3_nt: TGTGCCAGCAGCTATAGCACAGATACGCAGTATTTT; cdr3_aa: CASSYSTDTQYF
clone_size: -; j_call: TRBJ2-1; v_call: TRBV29-1; d_call: -; cdr3_nt: TGCAGCGTTGAAGATCTTAGTACCGATGAGCAGTTCTTC; cdr3_aa: CSVEDLSTDEQFF
clone_size: -; j_call: TRBJ2-5; v_call: TRBV5-4; d_call: -; cdr3_nt: TGTGCCAGCAGCCCCCGGACTATCCAAGAGACCCAGTACTTC; cdr3_aa: CASSPRTIQETQYF
clone_size: -; j_call: TRBJ2-3; v_call: TRBV11-2; d_call: -; cdr3_nt: TGTGCCAGCAGCTTAGTAGCGTCTAGCACAGATACGCAGTATTTT; cdr3_aa: CASSLVASSTDTQYF
clone_size: -; j_call: TRBJ2-7; v_call: TRBV5-4; d_call: -; cdr3_nt: TGTGCCAGCAGCCACGGGACGATTGGGCCCTACGAGCAGTACTTC; cdr3_aa: CASSHGTIGPYEQYF
clone_size: -; j_call: TRBJ2-4; v_call: TRBV7-9; d_call: -; cdr3_nt: TGTGCCAGCAGCTTAGGGGGGGAGAAAAACATTCAGTACTTC; cdr3_aa: CASSLGGEKNIQYF
clone_size: -; j_call: TRBJ2-7; v_call: TRBV9; d_call: -; cdr3_nt: TGTGCCAGCAGCGTAGGGTATGGTCCCGAGCAGTACTTC; cdr3_aa: CASSVGYGPEQYF
clone_size: -; j_call: TRBJ2-1; v_call: TRBV28; d_call: -; cdr3_nt: TGTGCCAGCAGTCTCGACAATGAGCAGTTCTTC; cdr3_aa: CASSLDNEQFF
clone_size: -; j_call: TRBJ2-7; v_call: TRBV5-1; d_call: TRBD2; cdr3_nt: TGCGCCAGCAGCACCCAGCCGACTAGCGGGAGGAACGAGCAGTACTTC; cdr3_aa: CASSTQPTSGRNEQYF
clone_size: -; j_call: TRBJ1-2; v_call: TRBV28; d_call: -; cdr3_nt: TGTGCCAGCAGTTCGGCAGGCATAATCTATGGCTACACCTTC; cdr3_aa: CASSSAGIIYGYTF
clone_size: -; j_call: TRBJ1-2; v_call: TRBV11-2; d_call: TRBD1; cdr3_nt: TGTGCCAGCAGCTTCAACGGACAGGGGGCAGGCTACACCTTC; cdr3_aa: CASSFNGQGAGYTF